This TCR beta chain is drawn from a study of CD8 T cells in ankylosing spondylitis. The study's findings and limits: What appeared characteristic of ankylosing spondylitis blood was a TCR beta motif of eight highly homologous variants. Reportedly, matched ankylosing spondylitis synovial fluid was significantly enriched for disease-linked clones.

This clonotype occurred many times. Its cognate antigen is unknown. Preparation of TCR beta libraries was done by quantitative 5'-RACE with molecular barcodes. One entry per CDR3 protein, called by TCRdb with MiXCR from the 5' RACE reads. The sample has approximately 250,000 distinct CDR3 sequences; 8% to 9% are singletons. Sequenced material: blood, either unsorted or a sorted T cell fraction (not recorded which). The sequence came from a female donor with ankylosing spondylitis or in good health (not recorded which).

CDR3 nucleotide sequence: TGTGCCAGCAGTGAAAGGGGGCGGATCCGGAGCTATGGCTACACCTTC. This translates into CASSERGRIRSYGYTF. The chain combines TRBV2 with TRBJ1-2; 7 positions agree with TRBD1. Germline V gene lookup returns CDR1 SNHLY and CDR2 FYNNEI. The CDR3 consists of 16 residues. V dropped 2 bases and J dropped 4; count of bases not matched to a gene: 10. Full variable domain (missing parts from reference TRBV2 and TRBJ1-2): EPEVTQTPSHQVTQMGQEVILRCVPISNHLYFYWYRQILGQKVEFLVSFYNNEISEKSEIFDDQFSVERPDGSNFTLKIRSTKLEDSAMYFCASSERGRIRSYGYTFGSGTRLTVV.